One and the same sample provided the 28 T cell receptor beta chains below, sequenced in a study of OX40 agonist ivuxolimab in advanced cancers. Clones were sequenced by immunoSEQ multiplex PCR, and TCRdb holds only the in-frame ones, with some missing. The sample holds 28,000 or so clones; roughly 90% are singletons and the top ten take about 26%. The material was CD4+ or CD8+ T cells sorted from blood, obtained in a trial of the OX40 agonist ivuxolimab. The receptors come from an adult with an advanced solid tumor such as melanoma, head and neck, liver or kidney cancer.

The sample holds one count of this clone. V usage is TRBV7-9 and J usage is TRBJ1-2; a possible D gene is TRBD1 (6 bases). The CDR3 spans 12 residues. The germline V gene encodes CDR1 SEHNR and CDR2 FQNEAQ (reference sequence). Between the trimmed V and J ends, which lost 6 bases and 4 bases, there was a span of 9 bases. The CDR3 loop reads CASREDSYGYTF. The CDR3, as DNA: TGTGCCAGCAGGGAGGACAGCTATGGCTACACCTTC. Together with reference TRBV7-9 and TRBJ1-2, the CDR3 gives the full variable domain: DTGVSQNPRHKITKRGQNVTFRCDPISEHNRLYWYRQTLGQGPEFLTYFQNEAQLEKSRLLSDRFSAERPKGSFSTLEIQRTEQGDSAMYLCASREDSYGYTFGSGTRLTVV.

The rearrangement links TRBV15 to TRBJ1-1; D gene ambiguous. The CDR3 has 14 amino acids. CDR1 and CDR2 (germline): LNHNV, YYDKDF (reference sequence). The V end lost 1 base, the J end lost 1 base, and 7 bases lay between the germline ends. The DNA of the CDR3 is TGTGCCACCAGCAGAGTTGGGGAGAACACTGAAGCTTTCTTT. This sequence encodes CATSRVGENTEAFF.

The CDR3 sequence: CASSVGSALGETQYF. Written as DNA, the CDR3 is TGTGCCAGCAGCGTAGGTAGCGCCCTAGGGGAGACCCAGTACTTC. V usage is TRBV9 and J usage is TRBJ2-5; tentative D call: TRBD2 (5 bases). This CDR3 has 15 residues. Trimming took 0 bases from V and 5 from J, leaving 14 bases between them. Germline values: CDR1 SGDLS, CDR2 YYNGEE.

This chain connects TRBV4-1 to TRBJ1-5; no clear D. CDR3 length: 12 amino acids. Germline values: CDR1 MGHRA, CDR2 YSYEKL. The V end lost 4 bases, the J end lost 4 bases, and 5 bases lay between the germline ends. The CDR3 region is CASSRGNQPQHF. CDR3 in DNA: TGCGCCAGCAGCCGCGGGAATCAGCCCCAGCATTTT.

This clone has just one count. This chain links TRBV28 with TRBJ1-4; TRBD1 matches at 11 bases. V shed 10 bases, J shed 1 base, and the junction held 5 bases outside the gene matches. CDR1 and CDR2 from the germline V gene are MDHEN and SYDVKM. The CDR3 loop spans 15 amino acids. The CDR3 is CAISDRGRTNEKLFF. The CDR3 DNA reads as TGTGCCATTTCGGACAGGGGGCGAACTAATGAAAAACTGTTTTTT. Based on the CDR3 plus reference TRBV28 and TRBJ1-4, the full variable domain is DVKVTQSSRYLVKRTGEKVFLECVQDMDHENMFWYRQDPGLGLRLIYFSYDVKMKEKGDIPEGYSVSREKKERFSLILESASTNQTSMYLCAISDRGRTNEKLFFGSGTQLSVL.

The chain has TRBV11-2 and TRBJ1-2, with D hard to call. Trimming took 2 bases from V and 7 from J, leaving 17 bases between them. This CDR3 contains 15 residues. CDR1 and CDR2 (germline): SGHAT, FQNNGV. As DNA, the CDR3 is TGTGCCAGCAGCTTATTAGACCTCCCCGAGGGTGGCTACACCTTC. Its translation is CASSLLDLPEGGYTF.

The genes are TRBV4-1 and TRBJ2-5; D perhaps matches TRBD1 (5 bases). CDR3 length equals 15 residues. The V gene's germline CDR1 is MGHRA and CDR2 YSYEKL. Trimming took 0 bases from V and 7 from J, leaving 15 bases between them. CDR3 region: CASSQDLGDGWTQYF. CDR3 bases: TGCGCCAGCAGCCAAGATTTAGGGGATGGATGGACCCAGTACTTC.

This chain links TRBV7-2 with TRBJ2-7; D unclear. V lost 3 bases and J lost 1, with 4 bases in between. The CDR3 is 12 amino acids. Germline-derived CDR1 and CDR2 are SGHTA and FQGNSA. The CDR3 reads CASSLRSYEQYF. The DNA for the CDR3 is TGTGCCAGCAGCTTGAGGTCCTACGAGCAGTACTTC.

V is TRBV28 and J is TRBJ2-1, with 10 bases aligning to TRBD2. V lost 4 bases to trimming and J lost 4 bases; unmatched junction nucleotides: 10. The V gene's germline CDR1 is MDHEN and CDR2 SYDVKM. There are 17 residues in the CDR3. In nucleotides, the CDR3 is TGTGCCAGCAGTTCCCTCTCCGCTAGCGGGGGTTACAATGAGCAGTTCTTC. As protein: CASSSLSASGGYNEQFF. Complete variable domain (other parts from reference TRBV28 and TRBJ2-1): DVKVTQSSRYLVKRTGEKVFLECVQDMDHENMFWYRQDPGLGLRLIYFSYDVKMKEKGDIPEGYSVSREKKERFSLILESASTNQTSMYLCASSSLSASGGYNEQFFGPGTRLTVL.

This rearrangement joins TRBV9 to TRBJ2-2, with D tentatively TRBD1 or TRBD2 (5 bases each). The CDR3 length is 16 residues. The V and J ends lost 3 bases and 7 bases respectively, with 19 bases between them. Germline values: CDR1 SGDLS, CDR2 YYNGEE. CDR3 region: CASSAEWTLGDGELFF. The CDR3 DNA is TGTGCCAGCAGCGCTGAATGGACCTTGGGGGACGGGGAGCTGTTTTTT.

The chain has TRBV15 and TRBJ2-1; a possible D gene is TRBD2 (5 bases). CDR3 length: 13 amino acids. With 9 bases removed from V and 0 bases from J, the gap between germline ends came to 9 bases. The germline CDR1 and CDR2 sequences are LNHNV and YYDKDF (reference sequence). CDR3 residues: CATRRPSYNEQFF. The CDR3 DNA sequence: TGTGCCACTCGGAGGCCCTCCTACAATGAGCAGTTCTTC. Full variable domain (outside the CDR3, taken from reference TRBV15 and TRBJ2-1): DAMVIQNPRYQVTQFGKPVTLSCSQTLNHNVMYWYQQKSSQAPKLLFHYYDKDFNNEADTPDNFQSRRPNTSFCFLDIRSPGLGDTAMYLCATRRPSYNEQFFGPGTRLTVL.

The chain employs TRBV7-3 and TRBJ2-7; tentative D call: TRBD1 (5 bases). V shed 2 bases and J shed 6 bases, with 11 bases lying between them. The CDR3 runs to 13 residues. Germline V lookup: CDR1 SGHTA, CDR2 FQGTGA. In DNA, the CDR3 is TGTGCCAGCAGCTTAGCGAGCAGGGTCGAGCAGTACTTC. This translates into CASSLASRVEQYF.

About this clone itself: The germline gene is not matched at one end of the junction; a read error may be the cause. V gene TRBV2 combines with J gene TRBJ2-3; D tentatively fits TRBD1 or TRBD2 (5 bases each). Germline CDR1 and CDR2: SNHLY and FYNNEI. The CDR3 spans 16 residues. This chain's CDR3 is CASSDQRTSSTDTQYF. Written as DNA, the CDR3 is TGTGCCAGTAGTGACCAGCGGACATCTAGCACAGATACGCAGTATTTT. The entire variable domain, with the rest obtained from reference TRBV2 and TRBJ2-3, is as follows: EPEVTQTPSHQVTQMGQEVILRCVPISNHLYFYWYRQILGQKVEFLVSFYNNEISEKSEIFDDQFSVERPDGSNFTLKIRSTKLEDSAMYFCASSDQRTSSTDTQYFGPGTRLTVL.

The chain recombines TRBV5-4 with TRBJ2-5, with 9 bases matching TRBD1. The CDR3 runs to 13 residues. CDR1 is SGHNT, CDR2 YYREEE, per germline (reference sequence). V shed 4 bases, J shed 5 bases, and the junction held 3 bases outside the gene matches. The CDR3 reads CASSRTGEETQYF. The CDR3 nucleotides are TGTGCCAGCAGCAGGACAGGGGAGGAGACCCAGTACTTC. Drawing the rest from reference TRBV5-4 and TRBJ2-5, the complete variable domain is ETGVTQSPTHLIKTRGQQVTLRCSSQSGHNTVSWYQQALGQGPQFIFQYYREEENGRGNFPPRFSGLQFPNYSSELNVNALELDDSALYLCASSRTGEETQYFGPGTRLLVL.

The chain carries TRBV10-3 and TRBJ2-1; TRBD2 matches 10 bases. Germline loops: CDR1 ENHRY, CDR2 SYGVKD. Trimming at V came to 2 bases and at J to 4 bases, leaving 11 bases not matched to a gene. This CDR3 is built from 18 residues. CDR3 nucleotides: TGTGCCATCAGTGAGCTTGATTCAGCGGGGGGGACTTACAATGAGCAGTTCTTC. This sequence encodes CAISELDSAGGTYNEQFF.

The J gene is TRBJ1-2, the V gene TRBV6-5; the D is unclear. Between the trimmed V and J ends, which lost 2 bases and 5 bases, there was a span of 3 bases. CDR3 length equals 11 residues. The germline CDR1 and CDR2 sequences are MNHEY and SVGAGI. The DNA of the CDR3 is TGTGCCAGCAGTTACGGGTATGGCTACACCTTC. It translates to CASSYGYGYTF.

The rearrangement links TRBV29-1 to TRBJ2-7, with a weak D call TRBD2 (6 bases). Trimming left V 0 bases short and J 6 bases short, with 9 bases between. This CDR3 is built from 12 residues. In germline, CDR1 is SQVTM, CDR2 ANQGSEA. The CDR3: CSVEDGGTEQYF. CDR3 coding DNA: TGCAGCGTTGAAGATGGGGGGACCGAGCAGTACTTC.

This clone appeared once. The chain employs TRBV15 and TRBJ1-5; 7 nucleotides match TRBD1. Germline-derived CDR1 and CDR2 are LNHNV and YYDKDF (reference sequence). V shed 2 bases, J shed 6 bases, and the junction held 7 bases outside the gene matches. The CDR3 runs to 15 residues. This chain's CDR3 is CATSRMGQQLQPQHF. For the CDR3, the DNA is TGTGCCACCAGCAGAATGGGACAGCAACTTCAGCCCCAGCATTTT.

The chain couples TRBV6-6 to TRBJ2-1; TRBD1 might be the D (5 bases). V lost 5 bases, J lost 6 bases, and 11 bases lay in between. The CDR3 spans 13 residues. Germline assignment: CDR1 MNHNY and CDR2 SVGAGI (reference sequence). CDR3 residues: CASSPDSPNEQFF. The CDR3 DNA follows: TGTGCCAGCAGTCCCGACAGTCCCAATGAGCAGTTCTTC.

This chain joins TRBV2 and TRBJ2-1; tentatively, D is TRBD1 or TRBD2 (5 bases each). This CDR3 has 14 residues. V gave up 7 bases and J gave up 10 bases, with 20 bases separating them. Germline CDR1 and CDR2: SNHLY and FYNNEI. This CDR3 reads CASNGGTVGEEQFF. CDR3 coding DNA: TGTGCCAGCAATGGGGGTACGGTGGGAGAAGAGCAGTTCTTC.

The chain carries TRBV7-8 and TRBJ2-3; perhaps TRBD1 as D (6 bases). The CDR3 runs 14 residues. Between the trimmed V and J ends, which lost 3 bases and 2 bases, there was a span of 9 bases. Germline V CDR1 and CDR2: SGHVS, FQNEAQ. The DNA of the CDR3 is TGTGCCAGCAGCTTCGAGGGGGACACAGATACGCAGTATTTT. Translating it yields CASSFEGDTDTQYF.

The V and J genes are TRBV4-1 and TRBJ1-6; D is unresolved. The V gene's germline CDR1 is MGHRA and CDR2 YSYEKL. V gave up 1 base and J gave up 6 bases, with 13 bases separating them. The CDR3 is 16 residues long. CDR3 nucleotide sequence: TGCGCCAGCAGCCAAGCTCCCCCCCCACGTAATTCACCCCTCCACTTT. This codes for CASSQAPPPRNSPLHF.

This rearrangement joins TRBV9 to TRBJ2-1; weak D call: TRBD2 (6 bases). The CDR3 runs to 16 residues. The V gene's germline CDR1 is SGDLS and CDR2 YYNGEE. With 0 bases removed from V and 10 bases from J, the gap between germline ends came to 20 bases. The CDR3 DNA follows: TGTGCCAGCAGCGTAGGAGGGCACGGGTTGGCGGGAGAGCAGTTCTTC. Its protein product is CASSVGGHGLAGEQFF.

Here the CDR3 DNA reads TGCGCCAGCAGCTTTTCAGGGGGCGGTAACTATGGCTACACCTTC. This translates into CASSFSGGGNYGYTF. The chain links TRBV5-1 to TRBJ1-2; 8 bases are shared with TRBD1. Germline V lookup: CDR1 SGHRS, CDR2 YFSETQ. CDR3 length: 15 amino acids. Losses at the gene ends were 2 bases for V and 1 base for J; bases not matched to a gene: 4.

In its sample, this clone was seen once. The rearrangement joins TRBV6-1 to TRBJ2-4, with D possibly being TRBD2 (5 bases). Trimming took off 11 bases at V and 0 bases at J, with 14 bases between the two ends. Germline CDR1 is MNHNS and CDR2 is SASEGT. The CDR3 sequence is 14 residues long. CDR3 sequence (DNA): TGTGCCCCATTCCCCGGGGTAGCCAAAAACATTCAGTACTTC. This gives the protein CAPFPGVAKNIQYF.

The chain joins TRBV19 to TRBJ2-1; the D is unclear. This CDR3 is built from 14 residues. Deletions cut 6 bases from V and 5 bases from J, with 14 bases between. CDR1 is LNHDA, CDR2 SQIVND, per germline (reference sequence). The CDR3 loop reads CASSYGLPHNEQFF. The CDR3 nucleotides read TGTGCCAGTAGCTACGGGCTCCCTCACAATGAGCAGTTCTTC.

The chain carries TRBV15 and TRBJ1-4; D is undetermined. The CDR3 sequence is 15 residues long. In germline, CDR1 is LNHNV, CDR2 YYDKDF (reference sequence). Trimming removed 0 bases from V and 7 bases from J, with 12 bases in between. The CDR3, as DNA: TGTGCCACCAGCAGAGATCGGAGGGTTCCTGAAAAACTGTTTTTT. Translating it yields CATSRDRRVPEKLFF.

V is TRBV2 and J is TRBJ2-1, with 8 nucleotides matching TRBD1. Germline CDR1 SNHLY, CDR2 FYNNEI. CDR3 length equals 13 residues. V was clipped by 10 bases and J by 8 bases; unmatched bases: 10. For the CDR3, the DNA is TGTGCCAACGACAGGGGCCCCTTGCATGAGCAGTTCTTC. It translates to CANDRGPLHEQFF.